This T cell receptor (beta chain) was recorded in a study of blood T cell repertoires in COVID-19. In the study's own analysis: Scientists estimated how many nucleated cells there were by amplifying reference gene primers. The table came from immunoSEQ multiplex PCR; TCRdb's copy has only in-frame clones and leaves some out. That table gives V, J and clone size, and the DNA gave D and trimming. In the table there are around 270,000 clones, 88% of which are singletons. This clone was recorded only once. Germline V lookup: CDR1 LNHDA, CDR2 SQIVND (reference sequence). The CDR3 is 15 amino acids. Trimming removed 4 bases at V and 2 bases at J, with 13 bases between.

Sequenced: peripheral blood. The chain combines TRBV19 with TRBJ2-3, with D perhaps TRBD1 (5 bases). The receptor's source is a man aged 55 to 70 who had recovered from COVID-19. The DNA of the CDR3 is TGTGCCAGTAGTACAGGGTTCAAGGACACAGATACGCAGTATTTT. The encoded protein is CASSTGFKDTDTQYF.